The 26 T cell receptor beta chains presented below share a single source sample, sequenced in a study of shared T cell receptors in the human thymus. Produced via immunoSEQ multiplex PCR; TCRdb's table is partial and in-frame only. The profile shows roughly 560,000 clones, 75% to 85% of them singletons. The data also belong to a second study, concerning human thymus T cells.

Sequencing was performed on thymocytes. These receptors were obtained from a boy in the first two years of life with a congenital heart defect.

This rearrangement joins TRBV2 to TRBJ2-7; weak D call: TRBD1 (6 bases). Trimming took 10 bases from V and 2 from J, leaving 15 bases between them. The CDR3 is 13 amino acids. Germline CDR1 SNHLY, CDR2 FYNNEI. The CDR3 loop reads CATEGTQPYEQYF. The CDR3 DNA is TGTGCCACGGAAGGGACACAGCCCTACGAGCAGTACTTC.

This clone was detected a few times. The V gene is TRBV28, the J gene TRBJ2-5, with D unresolved. V was shortened by 4 bases and J by 1 base, with 10 bases between the two germline ends. Germline loops: CDR1 MDHEN, CDR2 SYDVKM. This CDR3 region has 14 residues. CDR3 bases: TGTGCCAGCAGTTGTTCAGAATCCCAAGAGACCCAGTACTTC. As protein: CASSCSESQETQYF.

The chain has TRBV7-2 and TRBJ1-2, with 12 positions matching TRBD1. The trim removed 1 base at V and 3 bases at J, leaving 3 bases unmatched. This CDR3 has 16 amino acids. Looked up from germline, CDR1 is SGHTA and CDR2 is FQGNSA. This CDR3 reads CASSLGGTGGYYGYTF. The CDR3 DNA follows: TGTGCCAGCAGCTTAGGAGGGACAGGGGGCTACTATGGCTACACCTTC.

The chain is built from TRBV5-6 and TRBJ2-5; D gene ambiguous. Germline V CDR1 and CDR2: SGHDT, YYEEEE. Trimming removed 3 bases at V and 5 bases at J, with 14 bases between. The CDR3 is 14 amino acids. DNA for the CDR3: TGTGCCAGCAGCTACTCTAGATTGGCCGAGACCCAGTACTTC. Its protein product is CASSYSRLAETQYF. The full variable domain, completed using reference TRBV5-6 and TRBJ2-5, is DAGVTQSPTHLIKTRGQQVTLRCSPKSGHDTVSWYQQALGQGPQFIFQYYEEEERQRGNFPDRFSGHQFPNYSSELNVNALLLGDSALYLCASSYSRLAETQYFGPGTRLLVL.

The chain links TRBV6-1 to TRBJ2-7, with 8 bases aligning to TRBD1. Germline CDR1 reads MNHNS; CDR2 reads SASEGT. The CDR3 consists of 15 residues. With V trimmed by 1 base and J by 4 bases, 6 bases remained unmatched. CDR3 bases: TGTGCCAGCAGTGAAGGGACAGGGCTAAATTACGAGCAGTACTTC. It specifies CASSEGTGLNYEQYF.

The chain recombines TRBV5-1 with TRBJ2-7; 9 bases line up with TRBD2. J was trimmed by 2 bases and V by 0 bases; bases with no gene match: 9. The CDR3 is 17 amino acids. Germline V lookup: CDR1 SGHRS, CDR2 YFSETQ. In nucleotides, the CDR3 is TGCGCCAGCAGCTTGGATGGTGGGGCGGGAGGGCCCTACGAGCAGTACTTC. This translates into CASSLDGGAGGPYEQYF.

The CDR3 coding sequence is TGTGCCAGCAGCGTAGGAGATTTCTCCTACAATGAGCAGTTCTTC. Its protein product is CASSVGDFSYNEQFF. The chain uses TRBV9 and TRBJ2-1, with D uncertain. Trimming removed 0 bases at V and 0 bases at J, with 7 bases between. The CDR3 consists of 15 residues. Germline loops: CDR1 SGDLS, CDR2 YYNGEE.

The chain is built from TRBV21-1 and TRBJ2-7; the D call of TRBD1 is as the table states it, not checked on the DNA. TRBV21-1 is a pseudogene locus. This CDR3 is 14 amino acids long. The CDR3 sequence is CASSNRTDAYEQYF. The CDR3 nucleotides are TGTGCCAGCAGCAACAGGACAGACGCCTACGAGCAGTACTTC.

This chain uses TRBV11-3 with TRBJ2-1; 14 nucleotides align to TRBD2. The ends lost 0 bases at V and 8 bases at J; junction bases unmatched: 6. CDR1 and CDR2 from the germline V gene are SGHNT and YENEEA. The CDR3 sequence is 17 residues long. The CDR3 nucleotides read TGTGCCAGCAGCTTAGACGGGACTAGCGGGAGTTGGTATGAGCAGTTCTTC. Translated, it gives CASSLDGTSGSWYEQFF.

The chain is built from TRBV6-4 and TRBJ2-1; 10 bases fit TRBD2. Looked up from germline, CDR1 is MRHNA and CDR2 is SNTAGT. The CDR3 contains 15 residues. V lost 6 bases to trimming and J lost 6 bases; unmatched junction nucleotides: 8. The CDR3 nucleotides are TGTGCCAGCAGAGCCGGGACTAGCGAGATCAATGAGCAGTTCTTC. Its translation: CASRAGTSEINEQFF.

This clone was detected once. The chain combines TRBV5-6 with TRBJ1-1; no reliable D call. V was shortened by 4 bases and J by 6 bases, with 13 bases between the two germline ends. The CDR3 spans 13 residues. Germline V CDR1 and CDR2: SGHDT, YYEEEE. The CDR3 is CASSHRGEAEAFF. The CDR3 bases are TGTGCCAGCAGCCACCGTGGGGAGGCTGAAGCTTTCTTT.

The V call is TRBV18, the J call TRBJ2-7, with D maybe TRBD2 (5 bases). V lost 3 bases and J lost 2, with 14 bases in between. CDR3 size: 15 residues. CDR1 KGHSH and CDR2 LQKENI come from the germline V gene. This chain's CDR3 is CASSPPDGETYEQYF. CDR3 in DNA: TGTGCCAGCTCACCTCCGGACGGGGAAACCTACGAGCAGTACTTC.

This rearrangement joins TRBV7-2 to TRBJ2-7; D is ambiguous. This CDR3 comprises 15 residues. Trimming took off 5 bases at V and 2 bases at J, with 16 bases between the two ends. Germline V lookup: CDR1 SGHTA, CDR2 FQGNSA. CDR3 sequence reads: CASSPRGRNTYEQYF. CDR3 DNA sequence: TGTGCCAGCAGCCCCCGCGGCCGGAACACCTACGAGCAGTACTTC.

This clone was picked up a small number of times. V usage is TRBV7-2 and J usage is TRBJ2-7; a possible D gene is TRBD1 (5 bases). The CDR3 is 16 amino acids. Germline loops: CDR1 SGHTA, CDR2 FQGNSA. V was clipped by 3 bases and J by 2 bases, with 17 bases between them. This chain's CDR3 is CASSFRTWVGAYEQYF. The CDR3 DNA is TGTGCCAGCAGCTTTAGGACATGGGTTGGGGCCTACGAGCAGTACTTC.

This clone was picked up a small number of times. The chain recombines TRBV4-2 with TRBJ2-7; a weak D match, TRBD2 (6 bases). The V gene lost 1 base and the J gene lost 4 bases, with 11 bases spanning the gap. This CDR3 is 14 amino acids long. Germline CDR1 is LGHNA and CDR2 is YNFKEQ. The CDR3 nucleotides are TGTGCCAGCAGCCAAGTGGGGGGTGGGTACGAGCAGTACTTC. This translates into CASSQVGGGYEQYF.

The chain employs TRBV28 and TRBJ2-6; tentatively, D is TRBD1 (5 bases). The V gene lost 5 bases and the J gene lost 0 bases, with 14 bases spanning the gap. The CDR3 loop spans 17 amino acids. Germline lookup yields CDR1 MDHEN and CDR2 SYDVKM. The CDR3 nucleotides read TGTGCCAGCAGTCCCCCCCCAGGGTACTCTGGGGCCAACGTCCTGACTTTC. Translated: CASSPPPGYSGANVLTF.

This chain links TRBV19 with TRBJ2-1, with D unresolved. Trimming took 8 bases from V and 9 from J, leaving 8 bases between them. The CDR3 length is 10 residues. Germline-derived CDR1 and CDR2 are LNHDA and SQIVND (reference sequence). CDR3 in DNA: TGTGCCAGTCCCCCTCCTGAGCAGTTCTTC. It specifies CASPPPEQFF.

In DNA, the CDR3 is TGTGCCAGCAGTCCCACGGGGAGGACAGGGGCGAGCAATCAGCCCCAGCATTTT. Translation: CASSPTGRTGASNQPQHF. The chain is built from TRBV28 and TRBJ1-5, with TRBD1 matching 9 bases. This CDR3 has 18 amino acids. The V gene end was trimmed by 5 bases and the J gene end by 1 base; junction bases not matched to a gene: 12. In germline, CDR1 is MDHEN, CDR2 SYDVKM.

There are a few counts of this clone. The chain uses TRBV4-3 and TRBJ2-7; 7 nucleotides agree with TRBD1. V was clipped by 2 bases and J by 6 bases; unmatched bases: 13. There are 16 residues in the CDR3. Germline loops: CDR1 LGHNA, CDR2 YSLEER. The CDR3 loop reads CASSQTTGDRASEQYF. Written as DNA, the CDR3 is TGCGCCAGCAGCCAAACTACAGGTGACAGGGCCAGCGAGCAGTACTTC.

V and J are TRBV7-9 and TRBJ1-5; D is uncertain. Germline loops: CDR1 SEHNR, CDR2 FQNEAQ (reference sequence). The CDR3 runs to 13 residues. Trimming left V 3 bases short and J 5 bases short, with 8 bases between. The CDR3 sequence is CASSFREDQPQHF. CDR3 bases: TGTGCCAGCAGCTTCCGGGAAGATCAGCCCCAGCATTTT.

This chain links TRBV27 with TRBJ2-3; 9 bases align to TRBD2. Germline-derived CDR1 and CDR2 are MNHEY and SMNVEV (reference sequence). CDR3 length equals 19 residues. The ends lost 5 bases at V and 1 base at J; junction bases unmatched: 16. The CDR3 region is CASSPRGTSSGRGTDTQYF. The CDR3 nucleotides read TGTGCCAGCAGTCCACGCGGGACTAGCAGTGGGAGAGGCACAGATACGCAGTATTTT.

The chain combines TRBV4-3 with TRBJ2-2, with TRBD2 as a possible D gene (5 bases). Per the germline V gene, CDR1 is LGHNA and CDR2 is YSLEER. Trimming left V 3 bases short and J 2 bases short, with 16 bases between. This CDR3 has 17 residues. The CDR3 here is CASSHQRTVLNTGELFF. In DNA form, the CDR3 reads TGCGCCAGCAGCCACCAGCGGACTGTCCTCAACACCGGGGAGCTGTTTTTT.

In the case of this clone: The sample contains more than one DNA sequence encoding this CDR3. The rearrangement uses TRBV19 and TRBJ1-5; D gene ambiguous. Germline CDR1 reads LNHDA; CDR2 reads SQIVND (reference sequence). CDR3 length: 15 residues. The V and J ends lost 1 base and 1 base respectively, with 8 bases between them. The CDR3 DNA reads as TGTGCCAGTAGTATAGGTGCCAGGAGCAATCAGCCCCAGCATTTT. It codes for CASSIGARSNQPQHF.

This chain links TRBV15 with TRBJ2-3; 7 positions match TRBD2. The V segment lost 6 bases and the J segment 0 bases; nucleotides outside the gene matches: 6. The CDR3 has 15 amino acids. Germline assignment: CDR1 LNHNV and CDR2 YYDKDF (reference sequence). The DNA of the CDR3 is TGTGCCACCAGGGACCTACTAGCGAGCACAGATACGCAGTATTTT. Protein sequence: CATRDLLASTDTQYF.

V is TRBV9 and J is TRBJ1-1, with TRBD1 identical over 8 bases. CDR1 and CDR2 from the germline V gene are SGDLS and YYNGEE. Trimming at V came to 2 bases and at J to 6 bases, leaving 3 bases not matched to a gene. CDR3 length: 13 amino acids. The CDR3 DNA sequence: TGTGCCAGCAGCGTGCAGGGGGCTGCTGAAGCTTTCTTT. This sequence encodes CASSVQGAAEAFF.

This sequence joins TRBV15 and TRBJ1-5; tentatively, D is TRBD1 (5 bases). V shed 0 bases and J shed 2 bases, with 14 bases lying between them. CDR1 and CDR2 from the germline V gene are LNHNV and YYDKDF (reference sequence). The CDR3 length is 17 residues. CDR3: CATSRDAGPDGNQPQHF. The CDR3 nucleotides are TGTGCCACCAGCAGAGATGCAGGGCCTGATGGCAATCAGCCCCAGCATTTT.